A single sample gave rise to the 27 T cell receptor beta chains below, sequenced in a study of shared clonotypes between healthy human individuals (dated by TCRdb to 2020 to 2021). The method was the immunoSEQ multiplex PCR assay. The source is immuneACCESS, and TCRdb retained only in-frame sequences with V and J called. Part of the clones is not carried over; for the studies checked, unresolved V genes explain less than half of this, and the remainder is unexplained. The sample table holds over 2 million clones, of which just under 95% were seen once. The ten largest clones capture around 0.35% of the sample. The sample was naive CD4+ T cells from PBMCs. According to the study, the label for this sample's cell subset or site signals: CD45RA+ positively selected. The receptors shown here come from a man aged 18 to 29 in good health. Some clones in this sample may be carry-over from other donors' samples.

The rearrangement uses TRBV28 and TRBJ1-2; 9 positions match TRBD1. V was pared by 6 bases and J by 7 bases, with 9 bases of the junction left unmatched. The CDR3 is 14 residues long. CDR1 is MDHEN and CDR2 is SYDVKM in the germline V gene. CDR3 sequence: CASSLRTGEGGYTF. CDR3 in DNA: TGTGCCAGCAGCCTCCGGACAGGGGAGGGTGGCTACACCTTC.

This clone was observed a few times. This chain links TRBV5-6 with TRBJ1-1; no reliable D call. The V and J ends lost 4 bases and 4 bases respectively, with 17 bases between them. This CDR3 region has 15 residues. Germline-derived CDR1 and CDR2 are SGHDT and YYEEEE. The CDR3 DNA follows: TGTGCCAGCAGCCCTCGGATGGGGTGGGTCACTGAAGCTTTCTTT. Encoded protein: CASSPRMGWVTEAFF.

The rearrangement uses TRBV7-2 and TRBJ2-5; 7 bases line up with TRBD1. This CDR3 is built from 15 residues. CDR1 and CDR2 from the germline V gene are SGHTA and FQGNSA. J gave up 2 bases and V 5 bases, and 8 bases lay outside the gene matches. CDR3 coding DNA: TGTGCCAGCAGCAGTGGACAGGTGATTCAAGAGACCCAGTACTTC. Translating it yields CASSSGQVIQETQYF.

The rearrangement links TRBV7-2 to TRBJ1-1; D uncertain. In germline, CDR1 is SGHTA, CDR2 FQGNSA. This CDR3 is 11 amino acids long. The ends were cut back, 5 bases at V and 5 bases at J, with 6 bases in the middle. Here the CDR3 reads CASSTVTEAFF. In DNA, the CDR3 is TGTGCCAGCAGCACTGTTACTGAAGCTTTCTTT. Supplemented by reference TRBV7-2 and TRBJ1-1, the full variable domain reads GAGVSQSPSNKVTEKGKDVELRCDPISGHTALYWYRQSLGQGLEFLIYFQGNSAPDKSGLPSDRFSAERTGGSVSTLTIQRTQQEDSAVYLCASSTVTEAFFGQGTRLTVV.

J is TRBJ1-2 and V is TRBV7-2; TRBD1 might be the D (5 bases). V gave up 0 bases and J gave up 3 bases, with 8 bases separating them. The germline V gene encodes CDR1 SGHTA and CDR2 FQGNSA. This CDR3 is 14 amino acids long. The chain's CDR3 is CASSLAGAYYGYTF. Written as DNA, the CDR3 is TGTGCCAGCAGCTTAGCCGGGGCCTACTATGGCTACACCTTC.

In the case of this clone: The junction departs from germline at one end; a sequencing error may be responsible. The chain joins TRBV25-1 to TRBJ1-4; TRBD1 aligns across 8 bases. The CDR3 totals 15 residues. CDR1 is MGHDK and CDR2 is SYGVNS in the germline V gene. CDR3 sequence: CASNENTGGDEKLFF. CDR3 in DNA: TGTGCCAGCAATGAAAACACAGGGGGTGATGAAAAACTGTTTTTT. Looking up the rest from reference TRBV25-1 and TRBJ1-4 gives the full variable domain: EADIYQTPRYLVIGTGKKITLECSQTMGHDKMYWYQQDPGMELHLIHYSYGVNSTEKGDLSSESTVSRIRTEHFPLTLESARPSHTSQYLCASNENTGGDEKLFFGSGTQLSVL.

The chain joins TRBV19 to TRBJ2-7, with D perhaps TRBD1 (5 bases). CDR3 length: 12 residues. V was cut by 8 bases and J by 2 bases, with 10 bases left in between. Germline CDR1 reads LNHDA; CDR2 reads SQIVND (reference sequence). The CDR3 reads CASGDRPYEQYF. CDR3 in DNA: TGTGCCAGTGGTGACAGACCCTACGAGCAGTACTTC.

A few counts support this clone. The chain links TRBV28 to TRBJ2-2; a possible D gene is TRBD2 (6 bases). Trimming shortened V by 3 bases and J by 4 bases, and 9 bases separated the two germline ends. This CDR3 has 14 amino acids. Germline assignment: CDR1 MDHEN and CDR2 SYDVKM. CDR3 sequence reads: CASSFGGSTGELFF. For the CDR3, the DNA is TGTGCCAGCAGTTTTGGAGGGAGCACCGGGGAGCTGTTTTTT.

This clone was picked up a small number of times. This sample includes further DNA sequences coding for the same CDR3. The CDR3: CASSLTGGAETQYF. The CDR3 DNA follows: TGCGCCAGCAGCTTAACAGGGGGCGCAGAGACCCAGTACTTC. J is TRBJ2-5 and V is TRBV5-1; 9 bases fit TRBD1. Germline lookup yields CDR1 SGHRS and CDR2 YFSETQ. This CDR3 is 14 amino acids long. V shed 2 bases and J 4 bases; nucleotides not matched to a gene: 3.

The CDR3 is CASSLRTVGSSYEQYF. CDR3 in DNA: TGTGCCAGCAGTCTCCGGACAGTAGGGAGCTCCTACGAGCAGTACTTC. The chain recombines TRBV27 with TRBJ2-7; tentative D call: TRBD1 (6 bases). Trimming pared 5 bases from V and 0 bases from J, leaving 17 bases between. The germline V gene has CDR1 MNHEY and CDR2 SMNVEV (reference sequence). The CDR3 spans 16 residues.

V usage is TRBV11-2 and J usage is TRBJ1-2; 7 bases match TRBD1. Germline-derived CDR1 and CDR2 are SGHAT and FQNNGV. The CDR3 is made up of 15 amino acids. V shed 5 bases and J 2 bases; nucleotides not matched to a gene: 8. CDR3 sequence: CASSPYKGQNYGYTF. CDR3 in DNA: TGTGCCAGCAGCCCATATAAGGGACAGAACTATGGCTACACCTTC.

The chain uses TRBV25-1 and TRBJ1-2; TRBD1 aligns across 7 bases. The CDR3 extends over 16 amino acids. Germline V gene data show CDR1 as MGHDK and CDR2 as SYGVNS. With V trimmed by 5 bases and J by 7 bases, 16 bases remained unmatched. The CDR3 protein is CASSTRTPGGNPGYTF. CDR3 nucleotides: TGTGCCAGCAGTACGAGAACCCCAGGGGGAAACCCTGGCTACACCTTC.

The V and J genes are TRBV7-6 and TRBJ2-1; no firm D call. V lost 1 base, J lost 5 bases, and 6 bases lay in between. The CDR3 loop spans 13 amino acids. Germline lookup yields CDR1 SGHVS and CDR2 FNYEAQ. The CDR3 loop reads CASSLGVDNEQFF. The CDR3 coding sequence is TGTGCCAGCAGCTTAGGCGTCGACAATGAGCAGTTCTTC.

The CDR3 DNA reads TGTGCCAGCAGTTTCGAGCTAAACTATGGCTACACCTTC. It is translated as CASSFELNYGYTF. V gene TRBV28 combines with J gene TRBJ1-2, with D unresolved. CDR1 MDHEN and CDR2 SYDVKM come from the germline V gene. The CDR3 spans 13 residues. V lost 3 bases to trimming and J lost 2 bases, with 7 bases between them.

This rearrangement joins TRBV4-2 to TRBJ2-7, with D unclear. The V gene lost 1 base and the J gene lost 7 bases, with 11 bases spanning the gap. Germline V gene sequence: CDR1 LGHNA, CDR2 YNFKEQ. The CDR3 length is 13 residues. The CDR3: CASSQGAQGEQYF. CDR3 nucleotide sequence: TGTGCCAGCAGCCAAGGGGCCCAAGGGGAGCAGTACTTC.

The chain carries TRBV28 and TRBJ2-3, with D perhaps matching TRBD2 (5 bases). CDR3 size: 15 residues. The V gene lost 3 bases and the J gene lost 2 bases, with 12 bases spanning the gap. Per the germline V gene, CDR1 is MDHEN and CDR2 is SYDVKM. For the CDR3, the DNA is TGTGCCAGCAGTTTGCCGGGGAGCAACACAGATACGCAGTATTTT. Protein product: CASSLPGSNTDTQYF.

V is TRBV28 and J is TRBJ1-2; 8 bases match TRBD1. In germline, CDR1 is MDHEN, CDR2 SYDVKM. This CDR3 has 14 residues. After removal of 6 bases from V and 8 bases from J, the junction contained 11 bases not matched to a gene. The CDR3 DNA reads TGTGCCAGCAGAGGGGACAGGAGATTAGCCGGCTACACCTTC. As protein: CASRGDRRLAGYTF.

V gene TRBV18 combines with J gene TRBJ2-7; no clear D. Germline assignment: CDR1 KGHSH and CDR2 LQKENI. V dropped 3 bases and J dropped 5 bases, with 14 bases sitting between them. This CDR3 spans 14 amino acids. CDR3 DNA: TGTGCCAGCTCACCCCCATCCCGTTCCCACGAGCAGTACTTC. Its translation is CASSPPSRSHEQYF.

The rearrangement joins TRBV28 to TRBJ2-7; the match to TRBD2 covers 7 bases. The V and J ends lost 8 bases and 1 base, in that order; junction bases with no gene match: 8. Germline V gene lookup returns CDR1 MDHEN and CDR2 SYDVKM. This CDR3 contains 14 residues. CDR3 amino acids: CASYAAGVSYEQYF. In DNA, the CDR3 is TGTGCCAGCTATGCTGCGGGAGTGTCCTACGAGCAGTACTTC.

The V gene is TRBV11-2, the J gene TRBJ2-2; no definite D call. The V gene's germline CDR1 is SGHAT and CDR2 FQNNGV. V was cut by 0 bases and J by 5 bases, with 10 bases left in between. This CDR3 contains 15 residues. CDR3 DNA: TGTGCCAGCAGCTTAGAGGGTAGGGCGACCGGGGAGCTGTTTTTT. Translation: CASSLEGRATGELFF.

The chain couples TRBV19 to TRBJ2-3; D tentatively fits TRBD1 or TRBD2 (7 bases each). This CDR3 is 15 amino acids long. Germline CDR1 and CDR2: LNHDA and SQIVND (reference sequence). Trimming removed 4 bases from V and 5 bases from J, with 16 bases in between. The CDR3 protein is CASSNPGGGRDTQYF. CDR3 in DNA: TGTGCCAGTAGTAACCCAGGGGGGGGCAGAGATACGCAGTATTTT.

This clone was counted once. This chain links TRBV28 with TRBJ1-2; the match to TRBD1 covers 8 bases. Looked up from germline, CDR1 is MDHEN and CDR2 is SYDVKM. V shed 5 bases and J 8 bases; nucleotides not matched to a gene: 7. The CDR3 is made up of 13 amino acids. The DNA of the CDR3 is TGTGCCAGCAGTGACGACAGGGGTTCAGGCTACACCTTC. Its protein product is CASSDDRGSGYTF.

The chain has TRBV5-1 and TRBJ2-1; 10 positions agree with TRBD1. CDR1 and CDR2 from the germline V gene are SGHRS and YFSETQ. The length of the CDR3 is 16 residues. J gave up 4 bases and V 4 bases, and 8 bases lay outside the gene matches. The CDR3 nucleotides read TGCGCCAGCAGCCTATGGAGGGACAGGGGTTACAATGAGCAGTTCTTC. Protein sequence: CASSLWRDRGYNEQFF. Together with reference TRBV5-1 and TRBJ2-1, the CDR3 gives the full variable domain: KAGVTQTPRYLIKTRGQQVTLSCSPISGHRSVSWYQQTPGQGLQFLFEYFSETQRNKGNFPGRFSGRQFSNSRSEMNVSTLELGDSALYLCASSLWRDRGYNEQFFGPGTRLTVL.

CDR3 protein: CASSDSKWPTTYEQYF. Written as DNA, the CDR3 is TGTGCCAGCAGTGACTCGAAATGGCCTACTACCTACGAGCAGTACTTC. The chain uses TRBV6-4 and TRBJ2-7, with no clear D. Germline loops: CDR1 MRHNA, CDR2 SNTAGT. The CDR3 is 16 residues long. V was clipped by 0 bases and J by 2 bases, with 14 bases between them.

The V call is TRBV11-2, the J call TRBJ2-3, with 7 positions matching TRBD2. The ends lost 5 bases at V and 4 bases at J; junction bases unmatched: 6. Germline V lookup: CDR1 SGHAT, CDR2 FQNNGV. The CDR3 is 14 residues long. The CDR3 region has the DNA TGTGCCAGCAGCAACCCCCGGGGGGCAGATACGCAGTATTTT. The encoded protein is CASSNPRGADTQYF.

The V call is TRBV6-6, the J call TRBJ1-2; D gene unclear. This CDR3 is 14 amino acids long. CDR1 MNHNY and CDR2 SVGAGI come from the germline V gene (reference sequence). Trimming stripped 5 bases from V and 2 bases from J, with 12 bases between. Written as DNA, the CDR3 is TGTGCCAGCAGTCCCCCCATATCCAACTATGGCTACACCTTC. Its translation: CASSPPISNYGYTF.

The rearrangement links TRBV4-2 to TRBJ2-1; 10 bases line up with TRBD1. V was clipped by 1 base and J by 8 bases; unmatched bases: 2. The CDR3 is made up of 14 amino acids. Per germline, CDR1 LGHNA and CDR2 YNFKEQ. The CDR3 DNA reads as TGTGCCAGCAGCCAAGGACAGGGGGCATATGAGCAGTTCTTC. Its translation: CASSQGQGAYEQFF.